Below, 13 T cell receptor beta chains from the same sample are listed, as sequenced in a study of blood T cell repertoires in COVID-19. Profiling relied on immunoSEQ multiplex PCR, and the TCRdb table lists in-frame clones only, not all of them. The sample consists of about 170,000 clones, approximately 91% of them appearing once. Sequenced input: peripheral blood. The receptor set was obtained from a man aged 18 to 30 with COVID-19, enrolled during active disease.

The chain recombines TRBV24-1 with TRBJ2-1; 7 bases match TRBD1. The CDR3 has 15 residues. Looked up from germline, CDR1 is KGHDR and CDR2 is SFDVKD. The J segment lost 4 bases and the V segment lost 3 bases, leaving 5 bases of the junction unmatched. CDR3: CATSDHRQGYNEQFF. DNA for the CDR3: TGTGCCACCAGTGATCATAGACAGGGTTACAATGAGCAGTTCTTC.

The chain couples TRBV4-3 to TRBJ1-6; no reliable D call. Per the germline V gene, CDR1 is LGHNA and CDR2 is YSLEER. CDR3 length: 14 residues. V dropped 0 bases and J dropped 11 bases, with 11 bases sitting between them. The chain's CDR3 is CASSQDGGMAPLHF. For the CDR3, the DNA is TGCGCCAGCAGCCAAGATGGAGGGATGGCACCCCTCCACTTT.

This chain uses TRBV3-1 (or the pseudogene TRBV3-2) with TRBJ1-5, with unresolved D. Germline CDR1 and CDR2: LGHDT and YNNKEL (reference sequence). CDR3 length equals 15 residues. V was pared by 0 bases and J by 3 bases, with 9 bases between. In DNA form, the CDR3 reads TGTGCCAGCAGCCAAGATTTCGGGGTCAATCAGCCCCAGCATTTT. Protein product: CASSQDFGVNQPQHF.

The rearrangement uses TRBV7-2 and TRBJ2-1, with 13 bases aligning to TRBD2. V dropped 5 bases and J dropped 6; count of bases not matched to a gene: 10. CDR1 and CDR2 from the germline V gene are SGHTA and FQGNSA. This CDR3 spans 17 amino acids. This CDR3 is CASSLGLAGDRANEQFF. In nucleotides, the CDR3 is TGTGCCAGCAGCCTTGGACTAGCGGGAGATCGGGCCAATGAGCAGTTCTTC.

V gene TRBV10-3 combines with J gene TRBJ2-7, with TRBD1 identical over 7 bases. Germline V gene sequence: CDR1 ENHRY, CDR2 SYGVKD. V was pared by 4 bases and J by 0 bases, with 3 bases of the junction left unmatched. The CDR3 totals 14 residues. Here the CDR3 reads CAISGTGASYEQYF. The CDR3 coding sequence is TGTGCCATCAGTGGGACAGGAGCCTCCTACGAGCAGTACTTC.

The genes are TRBV6-2 or TRBV6-3 and TRBJ1-6; TRBD1 is a possible D gene (6 bases). Germline-derived CDR1 and CDR2 are MNHEY and SVGEGT. The CDR3 spans 14 residues. V was trimmed by 4 bases and J by 10 bases, leaving 14 bases between them. The CDR3 spells CASSSHRVESPLHF. CDR3 nucleotides: TGTGCCAGCAGTTCCCACAGGGTGGAATCACCCCTCCACTTT.

V usage is TRBV9 and J usage is TRBJ2-2; 7 positions match TRBD2. V lost 0 bases, J lost 4 bases, and 3 bases stayed unmatched. Germline loops: CDR1 SGDLS, CDR2 YYNGEE. This CDR3 has 15 residues. Here the CDR3 DNA reads TGTGCCAGCAGCGTAGGTAGGGAGGGCACCGGGGAGCTGTTTTTT. It specifies CASSVGREGTGELFF.

This clone occurred a few times. The chain combines TRBV6-6 with TRBJ1-1; 7 bases are a match to TRBD1. CDR1 and CDR2 (germline): MNHNY, SVGAGI (reference sequence). The CDR3 spans 16 residues. Germline trimming cut 0 bases from V and 7 bases from J; bases unmatched to any gene: 11. The DNA of the CDR3 is TGTGCCAGCAGTTACTCGAAGAGCTGGACAGGACTTGAAGCTTTCTTT. Protein product: CASSYSKSWTGLEAFF.

This chain uses TRBV6-5 with TRBJ1-2; TRBD1 matches at 7 bases. Unmatched junction bases numbered 14, after V lost 5 bases and J lost 8 bases. Germline CDR1 is MNHEY and CDR2 is SVGAGI. CDR3 length: 15 residues. CDR3 in DNA: TGTGCCAGCAGTACTGAATCAACAGGGACAGAGGGCTACACCTTC. This codes for CASSTESTGTEGYTF.

The chain has TRBV5-6 and TRBJ2-2; D possibly corresponds to TRBD1 (6 bases). CDR1 and CDR2 (germline): SGHDT, YYEEEE. Trimming pared 6 bases from V and 8 bases from J, leaving 8 bases between. The CDR3 spans 11 residues. The CDR3 here is CASTQGGELFF. The CDR3, as DNA: TGTGCCAGCACCCAGGGGGGGGAGCTGTTTTTT.

The V and J genes are TRBV7-9 and TRBJ1-1; D is possibly TRBD1 (6 bases). The CDR3 totals 14 residues. V lost 8 bases to trimming and J lost 6 bases, with 19 bases between them. CDR1 is SEHNR and CDR2 is FQNEAQ in the germline V gene (reference sequence). The CDR3 sequence is CASGLTGSKSEAFF. The CDR3 DNA reads TGTGCCAGCGGGTTAACAGGGAGTAAATCTGAAGCTTTCTTT.

The V gene is TRBV6-5, the J gene TRBJ1-1, with D unresolved. V gave up 0 bases and J gave up 3 bases, with 8 bases separating them. Germline CDR1 is MNHEY and CDR2 is SVGAGI. The CDR3 consists of 14 residues. CDR3 loop: CASSYSSGYTEAFF. The CDR3, as DNA: TGTGCCAGCAGTTACTCATCGGGGTACACTGAAGCTTTCTTT.

The chain is built from TRBV15 and TRBJ2-1; 8 bases line up with TRBD2. Trimming at V came to 3 bases and at J to 6 bases, leaving 13 bases not matched to a gene. From germline, CDR1 is LNHNV and CDR2 YYDKDF (reference sequence). The CDR3 has 17 residues. Here the CDR3 DNA reads TGTGCCACCAGCAGGGTTAGCGGGGCGGGGCCTTCCAATGAGCAGTTCTTC. Protein product: CATSRVSGAGPSNEQFF.